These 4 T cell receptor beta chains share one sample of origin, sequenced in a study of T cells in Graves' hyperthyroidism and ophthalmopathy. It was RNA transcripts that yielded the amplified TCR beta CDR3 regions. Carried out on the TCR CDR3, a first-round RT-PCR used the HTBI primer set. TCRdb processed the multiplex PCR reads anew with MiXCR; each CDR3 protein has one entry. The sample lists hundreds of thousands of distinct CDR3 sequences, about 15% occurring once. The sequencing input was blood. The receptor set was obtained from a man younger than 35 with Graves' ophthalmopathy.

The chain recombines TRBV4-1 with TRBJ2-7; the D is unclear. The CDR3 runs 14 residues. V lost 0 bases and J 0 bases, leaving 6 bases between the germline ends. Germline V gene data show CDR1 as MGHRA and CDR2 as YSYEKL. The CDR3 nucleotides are TGCGCCAGCAGCCAAGAGAGGAGCTCCTACGAGCAGTACTTC. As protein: CASSQERSSYEQYF.

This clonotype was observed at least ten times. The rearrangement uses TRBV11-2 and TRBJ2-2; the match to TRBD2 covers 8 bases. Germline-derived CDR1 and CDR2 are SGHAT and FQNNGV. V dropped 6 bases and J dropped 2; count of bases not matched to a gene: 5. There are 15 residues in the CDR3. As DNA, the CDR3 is TGTGCCAGCAGACTGACTAGCGTCAACACCGGGGAGCTGTTTTTT. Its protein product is CASRLTSVNTGELFF.

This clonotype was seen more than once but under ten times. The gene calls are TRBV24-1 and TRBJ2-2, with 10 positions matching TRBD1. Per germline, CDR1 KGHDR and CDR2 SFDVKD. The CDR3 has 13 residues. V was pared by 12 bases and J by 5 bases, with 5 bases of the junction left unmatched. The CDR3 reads CAVGQGNTGELFF. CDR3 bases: TGTGCCGTGGGACAGGGGAATACCGGGGAGCTGTTTTTT.

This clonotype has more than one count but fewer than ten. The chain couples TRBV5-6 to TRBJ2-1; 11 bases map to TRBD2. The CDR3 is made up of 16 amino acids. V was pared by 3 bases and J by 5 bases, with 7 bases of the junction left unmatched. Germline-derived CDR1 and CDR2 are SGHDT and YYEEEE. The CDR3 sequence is CASSSLLAGGNNEQFF. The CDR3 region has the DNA TGTGCCAGCAGCTCTTTGTTAGCGGGGGGGAACAATGAGCAGTTCTTC.